The T cell receptor (beta chain) described here comes from a study of T cell responses to AZD1222 COVID-19 vaccine. The study's findings and limits: Reportedly, nearly half of unique spike TCRs recognized epitopes outside B.1.351/B.1.1.7 mutations.

About this clone itself: Its target is not known.

V trimming: 7 bases; J trimming: 9 bases; junction bases outside the gene matches: 3. CDR3 length: 11 amino acids. CDR1 is SNHLY and CDR2 is FYNNEI in the germline V gene. Only in-frame clones appear in the TCRdb table, and some are missing; sequencing was by immunoSEQ multiplex PCR. The repertoire holds about 110,000 clones, with around 85% as singletons. The origin of this receptor is an adult in good health. This material consisted of peripheral blood, taken on day 0 of AZD1222 vaccination. The chain joins TRBV2 to TRBJ2-1; 7 nucleotides match TRBD1. The CDR3 DNA follows: TGTGCCAGCACTAGGGGGCGTGAGCAGTTCTTC. Its protein is CASTRGREQFF.